The present T cell receptor (beta chain) was sequenced within a study of cytomegalovirus exposure and HLA in healthy donors. Looking at the study overall: T cells numbering 150 million to 200 million yielded 100 million to 120 million unique TCR beta sequences in an earlier analysis. Findings and limits, study-wide: A later analysis revealed that TCR association rates differed between HLA loci, peaking at DRB1 and bottoming out at HLA-C.

Though nominally healthy at sampling, donors likely had unrecorded immune exposures. Points on this clone: The target antigen is unknown. Other DNA sequences of this sample code for an identical CDR3.

The V gene's germline CDR1 is SNHLY and CDR2 FYNNEI. The ends were cut back, 3 bases at V and 6 bases at J, with 12 bases in the middle. The CDR3 has 14 amino acids. Both 60 Vbeta primers and 13 Jbeta primers went into the PCR. The protocol was immunoSEQ multiplex PCR, while the TCRdb copy is restricted to in-frame clones and leaves out a portion. The data hold around 100,000 clones, with around three quarters observed a single time. This sequence joins TRBV2 and TRBJ1-5, with TRBD1 as a possible D gene (5 bases). The TCR was taken from a female donor in good health and CMV-seropositive. Sequencing was performed on PBMCs. The CDR3 is CASSDGPGGQPQHF. In nucleotides, the CDR3 is TGTGCCAGCAGTGACGGGCCGGGGGGTCAGCCCCAGCATTTT.